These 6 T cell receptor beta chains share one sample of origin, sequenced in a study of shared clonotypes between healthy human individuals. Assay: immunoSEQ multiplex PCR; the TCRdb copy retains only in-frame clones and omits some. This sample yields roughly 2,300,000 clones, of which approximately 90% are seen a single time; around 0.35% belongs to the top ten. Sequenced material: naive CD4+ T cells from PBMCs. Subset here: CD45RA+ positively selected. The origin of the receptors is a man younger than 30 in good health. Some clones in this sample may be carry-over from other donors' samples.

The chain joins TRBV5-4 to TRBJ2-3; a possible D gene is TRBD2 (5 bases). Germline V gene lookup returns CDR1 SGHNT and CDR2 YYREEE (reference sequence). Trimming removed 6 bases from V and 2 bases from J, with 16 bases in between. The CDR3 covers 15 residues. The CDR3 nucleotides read TGTGCCAGCAACCTTGGTGGACGGGACACAGATACGCAGTATTTT. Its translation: CASNLGGRDTDTQYF.

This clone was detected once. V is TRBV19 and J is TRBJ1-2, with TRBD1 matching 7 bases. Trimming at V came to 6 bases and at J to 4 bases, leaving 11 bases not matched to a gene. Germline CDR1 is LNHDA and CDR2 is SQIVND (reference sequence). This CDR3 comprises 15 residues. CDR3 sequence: CASSQQGMRSYGYTF. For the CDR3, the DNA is TGTGCCAGTAGCCAACAGGGGATGCGGTCCTATGGCTACACCTTC. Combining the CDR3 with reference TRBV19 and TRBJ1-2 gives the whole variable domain DGGITQSPKYLFRKEGQNVTLSCEQNLNHDAMYWYRQDPGQGLRLIYYSQIVNDFQKGDIAEGYSVSREKKESFPLTVTSAQKNPTAFYLCASSQQGMRSYGYTFGSGTRLTVV.

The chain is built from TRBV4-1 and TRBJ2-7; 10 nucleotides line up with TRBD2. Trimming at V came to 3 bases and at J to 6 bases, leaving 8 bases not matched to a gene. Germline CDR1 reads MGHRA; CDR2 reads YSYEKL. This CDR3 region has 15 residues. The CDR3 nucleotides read TGCGCCAGCAGCCACCAACTAGCGGGAATCTCCGAGCAGTACTTC. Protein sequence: CASSHQLAGISEQYF.

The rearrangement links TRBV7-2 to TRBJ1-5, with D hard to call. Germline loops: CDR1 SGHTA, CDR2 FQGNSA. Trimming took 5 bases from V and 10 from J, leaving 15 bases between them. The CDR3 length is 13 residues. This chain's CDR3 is CASSPAGGDPQHF. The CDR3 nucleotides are TGTGCCAGCAGCCCCGCAGGAGGTGATCCCCAGCATTTT.

DNA for the CDR3: TGCGCCAGCAGCTTGGTCAGGAACAACGCCGGGGAGCTGTTTTTT. It yields the protein CASSLVRNNAGELFF. This chain uses TRBV5-1 with TRBJ2-2; D is ambiguous. The length of the CDR3 is 15 residues. Germline CDR1 is SGHRS and CDR2 is YFSETQ. V was trimmed by 0 bases and J by 6 bases, leaving 12 bases between them.

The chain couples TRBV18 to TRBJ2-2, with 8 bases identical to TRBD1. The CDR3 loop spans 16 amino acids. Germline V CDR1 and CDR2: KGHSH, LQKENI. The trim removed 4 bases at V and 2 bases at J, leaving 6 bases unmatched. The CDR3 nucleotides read TGTGCCAGCTCACTTTTGACAGGGGATAACACCGGGGAGCTGTTTTTT. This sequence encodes CASSLLTGDNTGELFF.